A selection of T cell receptor beta chains follows, all from one sample in a study of identical twins. One entry per CDR3 protein results from TCRdb running MiXCR on the 5' RACE reads. This repertoire shows roughly 260,000 distinct CDR3 sequences, around 15% found once; its top ten account for 8.8%. Sequenced sample: memory (CD45RO+) T cells sorted from blood. All receptors derive from a woman younger than 35 in good health. Both conserved end residues are part of each CDR3. Fields, in order: V gene, J gene, CDR3 protein.

>TRBV10-3|TRBJ2-2
CAISESSGNTGELFF
>TRBV5-8|TRBJ2-3
CASSLAGTVKGDTQYF
>TRBV12-3/TRBV12-4|TRBJ1-1
CASSYLLRDKGRPFF
>TRBV5-1|TRBJ2-1
CASSTLAGETYNEQFF
>TRBV7-3|TRBJ2-1
CASMPGTGYNEQFF
>TRBV20-1|TRBJ1-4
CSARPRGNNEKLFF
>TRBV6-4|TRBJ1-5
CASSEAGTGDQPQHF
>TRBV6-5|TRBJ1-2
CASMGSYPGYTF
>TRBV12-3/TRBV12-4|TRBJ2-2
CASSSSLELFF
>TRBV2|TRBJ1-2
CASRPDKHANYGYTF
>TRBV5-1|TRBJ2-3
CASREGSDTQYF
>TRBV11-2|TRBJ2-7
CASSLDPSGSEQYF
>TRBV29-1|TRBJ2-7
CSVVGSRTYEQYF
>TRBV2|TRBJ2-1
CASRRDAAYNEQFF
>TRBV5-1|TRBJ2-2
CASSFLASGPTGELFF
>TRBV7-3|TRBJ2-3
CASSSSWGDTQYF
>TRBV15|TRBJ2-1
CATSREFWRENREQFF
>TRBV20-1|TRBJ2-3
CSARVLSSGLGTQYF
>TRBV20-1|TRBJ2-1
CSTTRYFAGGFNEQFF
>TRBV12-3/TRBV12-4|TRBJ1-6
CASSPRAVNSPLHF
>TRBV4-3|TRBJ2-1
CASSPGDSGRNEQFF
>TRBV12-3/TRBV12-4|TRBJ1-5
CASSFAGAGVDQPQHF
>TRBV9|TRBJ1-1
CASSLDTGRNTEAFF
>TRBV27|TRBJ1-5
CASSLRFSSNQPQHF
>TRBV5-6|TRBJ2-7
CASSLVSRFSYEQYF
>TRBV28|TRBJ2-1
CASRTGTLGGNEQFF
>TRBV19|TRBJ2-5
CASSIPGKETQYF
>TRBV6-5|TRBJ1-1
CASSSFKPFGNTEAFF
>TRBV6-6|TRBJ1-1
CASIRRGDAEAFF
>TRBV29-1|TRBJ2-1
CSVDRANEQFF
>TRBV20-1|TRBJ2-1
CSGGGFRDNEQFF
>TRBV20-1|TRBJ2-7
CSARDRVRTSGGNAQYF
>TRBV5-4|TRBJ2-5
CASSPPLGGGETQYF
>TRBV27|TRBJ2-5
CASSFFPQGTQYF
>TRBV5-1|TRBJ2-3
CASSLGPVTDTQYF